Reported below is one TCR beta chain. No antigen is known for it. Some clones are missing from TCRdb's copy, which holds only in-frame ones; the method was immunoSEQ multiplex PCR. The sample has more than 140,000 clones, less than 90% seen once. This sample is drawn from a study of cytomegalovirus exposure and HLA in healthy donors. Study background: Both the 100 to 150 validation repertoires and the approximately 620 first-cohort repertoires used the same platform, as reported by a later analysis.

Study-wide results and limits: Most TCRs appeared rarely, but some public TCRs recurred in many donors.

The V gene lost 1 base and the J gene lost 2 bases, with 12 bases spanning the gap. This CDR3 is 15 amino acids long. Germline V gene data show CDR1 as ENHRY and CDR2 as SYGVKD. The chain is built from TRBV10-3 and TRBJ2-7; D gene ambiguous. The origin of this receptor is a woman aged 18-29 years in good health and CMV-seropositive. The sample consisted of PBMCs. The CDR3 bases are TGTGCCATCAGTGAGTGGTCAGTATACACCTACGAGCAGTACTTC. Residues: CAISEWSVYTYEQYF.